Below, 17 T cell receptor beta chains from the same sample are listed, as sequenced in a study of cytomegalovirus exposure and HLA in healthy donors. The PCR ran on 60 Vbeta and 13 Jbeta primers. Some clones are missing from TCRdb's copy, which holds only in-frame ones; the method was immunoSEQ multiplex PCR. This table has some 140,000 clones, 75% to 85% appearing once. Specimen: PBMCs. The receptors derive from a female donor in good health and CMV-seronegative.

This clone was seen more than once but under ten times. The V call is TRBV9, the J call TRBJ2-3; 8 bases line up with TRBD2. Trimming removed 4 bases from V and 6 bases from J; junction bases left unmatched: 13. The CDR3 contains 16 residues. Germline-derived CDR1 and CDR2 are SGDLS and YYNGEE. In DNA, the CDR3 is TGTGCCAGCAGCCCTAGGGGTAGCGGGGCGGGGGATACGCAGTATTTT. As protein: CASSPRGSGAGDTQYF.

The chain couples TRBV5-6 to TRBJ2-3, with D perhaps matching TRBD2 (5 bases). The CDR3 runs to 13 residues. The germline V gene encodes CDR1 SGHDT and CDR2 YYEEEE. Trimming cost V 2 bases and J 5 bases, with 9 bases left between them. The CDR3 DNA reads TGTGCCAGCAGCTTACTCGCGGGAGATACGCAGTATTTT. Residues: CASSLLAGDTQYF.

This clone was seen once. The chain is built from TRBV25-1 and TRBJ1-4; D gene unclear. Germline-derived CDR1 and CDR2 are MGHDK and SYGVNS. V was cut by 3 bases and J by 5 bases, with 7 bases left in between. The CDR3 contains 13 residues. The CDR3: CASSEEANEKLFF. The CDR3 DNA reads as TGTGCCAGCAGTGAGGAGGCAAATGAAAAACTGTTTTTT.

The chain joins TRBV7-2 to TRBJ1-6; D might be TRBD1 (5 bases). Germline V CDR1 and CDR2: SGHTA, FQGNSA. V was shortened by 3 bases and J by 7 bases, with 16 bases between the two germline ends. This CDR3 is 16 amino acids long. In DNA, the CDR3 is TGTGCCAGCAGCTTTCGGGGGGTACCCGAGAATTCACCCCTCCACTTT. Its translation: CASSFRGVPENSPLHF.

The rearrangement uses TRBV7-2 and TRBJ2-7; possibly TRBD2 for D (5 bases). Trimming took 2 bases from V and 7 from J, leaving 9 bases between them. The CDR3 length is 12 residues. Looked up from germline, CDR1 is SGHTA and CDR2 is FQGNSA. CDR3 residues: CASSLRTGEQYF. The DNA for the CDR3 is TGTGCCAGCAGCTTAAGGACTGGGGAGCAGTACTTC.

The chain employs TRBV2 and TRBJ1-4; TRBD1 is a possible D gene (5 bases). V was pared by 6 bases and J by 5 bases, with 16 bases between. Per the germline V gene, CDR1 is SNHLY and CDR2 is FYNNEI. The CDR3 runs 15 residues. CDR3 sequence: CASRLRGGSNEKLFF. The CDR3, as DNA: TGTGCCAGCAGGCTTCGGGGGGGGTCGAATGAAAAACTGTTTTTT.

The chain employs TRBV7-2 and TRBJ1-1; possibly TRBD1 for D (5 bases). The germline V gene encodes CDR1 SGHTA and CDR2 FQGNSA. The CDR3 runs 14 residues. V lost 4 bases to trimming and J lost 1 base, with 10 bases between them. The CDR3 region has the DNA TGTGCCAGCAGCTGGCCCCAGGGGAACACTGAAGCTTTCTTT. Encoded protein: CASSWPQGNTEAFF.

The genes are TRBV7-2 and TRBJ2-5, with D possibly being TRBD1 (5 bases). Germline CDR1 reads SGHTA; CDR2 reads FQGNSA. Trimming took 1 base from V and 4 from J, leaving 7 bases between them. This CDR3 has 13 amino acids. The CDR3 region has the DNA TGTGCCAGCAGCTTAGTGACAGTAGAGACCCAGTACTTC. Protein: CASSLVTVETQYF.

The chain links TRBV2 to TRBJ1-1, with D unclear. CDR3 length: 13 amino acids. CDR1 is SNHLY and CDR2 is FYNNEI in the germline V gene. Trimming removed 4 bases at V and 4 bases at J, with 10 bases between. CDR3: CASSAQRGTEAFF. The DNA of the CDR3 is TGTGCCAGCAGTGCCCAACGGGGCACTGAAGCTTTCTTT.

This chain joins TRBV10-2 and TRBJ2-7; 7 bases fit TRBD1. The CDR3 length is 13 residues. V was pared by 2 bases and J by 7 bases, with 5 bases of the junction left unmatched. From germline, CDR1 is WSHSY and CDR2 SAAADI. The CDR3 loop reads CASSETTGSEQYF. The DNA for the CDR3 is TGCGCCAGCAGTGAGACGACAGGGTCAGAGCAGTACTTC.

This chain connects TRBV18 to TRBJ2-7, with D maybe TRBD1 (5 bases). V shed 6 bases and J shed 5 bases, with 11 bases lying between them. From germline, CDR1 is KGHSH and CDR2 LQKENI. The CDR3 has 12 residues. In DNA, the CDR3 is TGTGCCAGCTCTCAAGACAGCAACGAGCAGTACTTC. Its translation is CASSQDSNEQYF.

The genes are TRBV10-2 and TRBJ2-1; D is possibly TRBD2 (6 bases). This CDR3 is built from 15 residues. From germline, CDR1 is WSHSY and CDR2 SAAADI. Trimming removed 6 bases at V and 9 bases at J, with 21 bases between. DNA for the CDR3: TGCGCCAGCAGCCCCTTCGGGGTGGGGGGAGCTGAGCAGTTCTTC. It is translated as CASSPFGVGGAEQFF.

A few counts support this clone. The V gene is TRBV5-1, the J gene TRBJ2-7, with a weak D call TRBD2 (6 bases). From germline, CDR1 is SGHRS and CDR2 YFSETQ. Trimming took off 1 base at V and 0 bases at J, with 11 bases between the two ends. This CDR3 has 15 amino acids. The CDR3 DNA reads as TGCGCCAGCAGCTTGTGGGGGGATACCTCCTACGAGCAGTACTTC. Translation gives CASSLWGDTSYEQYF.

The chain combines TRBV29-1 with TRBJ2-3; D may be TRBD2 (6 bases). CDR1 is SQVTM and CDR2 is ANQGSEA in the germline V gene. This CDR3 contains 13 residues. V was trimmed by 5 bases and J by 2 bases, leaving 11 bases between them. This chain's CDR3 is CSVSGRFTDTQYF. The CDR3 DNA is TGCAGCGTTAGCGGGCGCTTCACAGATACGCAGTATTTT.

The chain is built from TRBV10-1 and TRBJ2-1; 10 bases agree with TRBD2. The trim removed 4 bases at V and 3 bases at J, leaving 9 bases unmatched. The CDR3 contains 17 residues. The germline V gene encodes CDR1 WNHNN and CDR2 SYGVQD (reference sequence). The CDR3 spells CASSASFTSGIYNEQFF. The DNA of the CDR3 is TGCGCCAGCAGTGCATCCTTTACTAGCGGGATCTACAATGAGCAGTTCTTC.

V is TRBV2 and J is TRBJ2-1; 9 bases fit TRBD1. The germline V gene encodes CDR1 SNHLY and CDR2 FYNNEI. This CDR3 spans 15 amino acids. V shed 2 bases and J 8 bases; nucleotides not matched to a gene: 7. CDR3 in amino acids: CASSELGQGWDEQFF. CDR3 in DNA: TGTGCCAGCAGTGAATTGGGACAGGGCTGGGATGAGCAGTTCTTC.

The rearrangement links TRBV15 to TRBJ2-7; 7 nucleotides match TRBD2. The CDR3 spans 15 residues. V lost 1 base, J lost 5 bases, and 8 bases stayed unmatched. CDR1 is LNHNV and CDR2 is YYDKDF in the germline V gene (reference sequence). The CDR3: CATSRGIGRGHEQYF. In nucleotides, the CDR3 is TGTGCCACCAGCAGAGGGATTGGGAGGGGACACGAGCAGTACTTC.